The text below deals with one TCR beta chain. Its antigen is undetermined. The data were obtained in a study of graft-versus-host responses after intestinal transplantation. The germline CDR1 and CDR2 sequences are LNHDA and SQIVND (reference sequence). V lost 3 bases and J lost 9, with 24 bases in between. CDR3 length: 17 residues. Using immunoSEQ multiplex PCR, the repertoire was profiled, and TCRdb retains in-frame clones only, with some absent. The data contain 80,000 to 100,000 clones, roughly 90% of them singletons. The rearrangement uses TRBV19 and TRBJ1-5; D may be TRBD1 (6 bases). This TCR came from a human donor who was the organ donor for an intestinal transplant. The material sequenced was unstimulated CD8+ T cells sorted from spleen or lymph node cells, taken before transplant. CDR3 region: CASSIQKRQALRGPQHF. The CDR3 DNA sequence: TGTGCCAGTAGTATTCAGAAGAGACAGGCTCTAAGGGGGCCCCAGCATTTT.